This T cell receptor beta chain was observed in a study of regulatory T cells in long-lasting Graves disease (dated by TCRdb to the early 2020s). About the study as a whole: Antithyroid drugs had been taken for less than 3 months by newly diagnosed Graves' disease patients. Persistent Graves' disease patients were compared with newly diagnosed Graves' disease patients by peripheral blood TCR sequencing and RNA sequencing. The study was conducted in China and was registered as a clinical trial. TCR sequencing covered 13 persistent and around 20 newly diagnosed Graves' disease patients, some 33 samples in total.

The library was made by multiplex PCR. Sequencing was carried out with an Illumina HiSeq 4000. CDR3 regions were amplified by Arm-PCR with iRepertoire HTBI primers to construct TCR beta libraries. PCR products were gel purified before sequencing. In the authors' own workflow: Gene usage analysis of CDR3 amino acid clonotypes relied on the roughly 60 TRBV and 15 or so TRBJ segments identified across samples. Filtered high-quality paired reads were merged into contigs using COPE and FqMerger. BLAST was used to align contigs to IMGT TRBV, TRBD and TRBJ reference genes, and CDR3 was defined according to IMGT. Clonotypes above 0.1% frequency were classified as highly expanded clones. Shannon entropy was used to measure repertoire diversity, and the Gini coefficient was used to measure V-J evenness. A clonotype was considered public if more than one individual shared it. The raw public reads went through TCRdb reprocessing: fastp at Q25, MiXCR clone calling, in-frame beta chains kept. For every CDR3 protein sequence, its rows merge into one entry that carries the most common genes and DNA. The V and J calls and clone size are TCRdb's, not the authors'. The sample table records 600,000 to 650,000 distinct CDR3 sequences; 15% to 20% of these occur just once. The leading ten clones occupy more than 15% of the sample.

The table lists this clonotype with many counts. Its cognate antigen has yet to be identified. Base quality data are lacking; no much larger clone is found one base away. Read against the paper, the sample's time point label means: newly diagnosed GD, antithyroid drugs for less than 3 months. RNA was extracted from PBMCs in TRIzol for both TCR sequencing and RNA sequencing. Graves' disease was diagnosed according to American Thyroid Association guidelines. Recruitment of patients was carried out at an endocrinology department in Xi'an, China. Each patient gave around 9.2 milliliters of peripheral blood, collected in an EDTA anticoagulant tube. PBMCs were isolated by Ficoll Paque Plus density gradient separation without further T cell sorting. RNA quality was checked with an Agilent 2100 Bioanalyzer and agarose gel, and concentration with a NanoDrop 2000. What the study reported, not specific to this receptor: Persistent Graves' disease patients showed lower TCR Shannon entropy and fewer highly expanded clones than newly diagnosed patients, suggesting clonal expansion. The authors acknowledged the small sample size as a limitation that may reduce accuracy. TRBV28, TRBJ1-2 and TRBJ2-5 were preferentially used in persistent disease, while TRBV20-1 and TRBJ2-1 were favored in newly diagnosed disease. A larger number of public clonotypes was shared among persistent patients (about 2,700) than among newly diagnosed patients (more than 850). Sequencing and analysis were restricted to the TCR beta chain. Only peripheral blood was studied, because thyroid tissue, the primary lesion, was inaccessible.

Deletion took 5 bases off V and 3 bases off J, with a span of 19 bases between the germline ends. CDR1 and CDR2 were assigned from the germline V gene as SGHTA and FQGNSA. The CDR3 spans 16 residues, from the cysteine through the phenylalanine. Of the read, only the CDR3 DNA is kept; its 48 bases are in frame from base 1. This sample also belongs to another study, concerning T cells in Graves' hyperthyroidism and ophthalmopathy. The second publication reports: Graves' hyperthyroidism was defined as stable when no progression to ophthalmopathy occurred over 18 months of follow-up. Hyperthyroidism patients were newly diagnosed, had a disease duration of under 2 months, and were aged 18 to 65 years. Patients with uncontrolled infections, other autoimmune diseases, pregnancy or lactation were excluded. Diagnoses were based on clinical symptoms, serum thyroxine and TRAb, thyroid ultrasound and orbital computed tomography. The first round of RT-PCR for the TCR CDR3 was performed with the HTBI primer set and the Qiagen OneStep RT-PCR kit. Most expanded thyroid clonotypes (frequency above 0.001) were also detected in blood, suggesting blood repertoires may reflect thyroid immune responses. A model built on a 13 V-J signature distinguished ophthalmopathy from stable hyperthyroidism, reaching over 85% sensitivity and around 82% specificity in cross-validation and 80%/75% in testing. During validation, the model predicted progression to ophthalmopathy a median of roughly 7.1 months ahead of onset, with almost 71% sensitivity and 72% to 80% specificity. A discovery cohort of around 100 patients, 43 with Graves' ophthalmopathy and about 58 with stable Graves' hyperthyroidism, was used to find distinguishing TCR V-J signatures. Whether ophthalmopathy could be predicted prospectively was tested in an independent validation cohort made up of about 20 hyperthyroidism patients plus 17 patients who later progressed to ophthalmopathy. The roughly 90 discovery patients were divided at random into training and test sets in a 7:3 ratio. In addition, the study compared T-cell repertoires in thyroid tissue and in blood from six Graves' hyperthyroidism patients. After blood sampling, hyperthyroidism patients were treated with methimazole at a starting dose of 30 mg daily, and ophthalmopathy patients were treated with high-dose intravenous methylprednisolone. Libraries were constructed in a second round of multiplex PCR, after which size selection and purification were performed. The libraries were sequenced on an Illumina HiSeq2000 using paired-end 100 bp reads. Raw data were processed with SOAPnuke, discarding reads with adapters, uncalled bases, mean Phred below 15, or no exact constant-primer or identifier match. High-quality paired reads were merged using COPE v1.2.5, and each unique nucleotide sequence was defined as a clonotype. Clonotypes were aligned to IMGT TRBV, TRBD and TRBJ reference segments using MiTCR v1.1. The analysis was restricted to V-J combinations with a frequency above 0.0001, which together covered roughly 99% of the repertoires. A TCS score was defined as the ratio of F50 (clonal expansion) to E x V (chaos), with BLOSUM62-based TCRdist applied between CDR3 peptides within each V-J. Welch's t-statistics and random forest reduced 450 to 600 V-J features to 10 to 15, which were used in a naive Bayes classifier (R e1071). Sample size was not statistically predetermined, and investigators were not blinded to group allocation. TCR Vbeta CDR3 sequencing of some 140 peripheral blood samples (more than 40 ophthalmopathy, about 80 hyperthyroidism and some 17 progressor patients) is reported in the paper.

The chain uses TRBV7-2 and TRBJ2-5; no D gene call is confident. This TCR was recovered from a woman aged 25 to 45 with Graves disease. Donor details come from another sample of the same person, matched by shared clones. The sample in question was peripheral blood mononuclear cells (PBMCs), obtained at new diagnosis, from a patient treated with antithyroid drugs. CDR3 loop: CASSGMGLYREETQYF. The sequenced DNA is TGTGCCAGCAGCGGTATGGGCCTCTACAGAGAAGAGACCCAGTACTTC. Full variable domain (CDR3 extended with the reference TRBV7-2 and TRBJ2-5 proteins): GAGVSQSPSNKVTEKGKDVELRCDPISGHTALYWYRQSLGQGLEFLIYFQGNSAPDKSGLPSDRFSAERTGGSVSTLTIQRTQQEDSAVYLCASSGMGLYREETQYFGPGTRLLVL.